The 25 T cell receptor beta chains listed next were all sequenced from one sample in a study of blood T cell repertoires in COVID-19. TCRdb's table, derived via immunoSEQ multiplex PCR, lists solely in-frame clones and lacks some. The data show some 320,000 clones, 85% seen once. Sequencing was performed on PBMCs or T cells enriched from blood (not recorded which). The receptors were sampled from a young woman who had been exposed to COVID-19.

The chain combines TRBV27 with TRBJ1-5, with D unresolved. This CDR3 is built from 15 residues. Trimming removed 3 bases at V and 1 base at J, with 10 bases between. CDR1 MNHEY and CDR2 SMNVEV come from the germline V gene (reference sequence). Here the CDR3 DNA reads TGTGCCAGCAGTTTCGCGGTCCAAAGCAATCAGCCCCAGCATTTT. Translation: CASSFAVQSNQPQHF.

The rearrangement joins TRBV7-2 to TRBJ2-7; 12 nucleotides align to TRBD1. The junction had 4 bases not matched to a gene; V was cut back by 5 bases and J by 2 bases. This CDR3 spans 15 amino acids. Germline V gene data show CDR1 as SGHTA and CDR2 as FQGNSA. In DNA form, the CDR3 reads TGTGCCAGCAGCCTCGGGACAGGGGGCCCCTACGAGCAGTACTTC. Translating it yields CASSLGTGGPYEQYF.

This clone has just one count. The J gene is TRBJ2-1, the V gene TRBV7-9; 12 bases match TRBD2. Germline CDR1 and CDR2: SEHNR and FQNEAQ (reference sequence). The CDR3 has 16 amino acids. Trimming removed 5 bases from V and 1 base from J; junction bases left unmatched: 3. The CDR3 DNA sequence: TGTGCCAGCAGCATCACTAGCGGGGGGTCCTACAATGAGCAGTTCTTC. Translating gives CASSITSGGSYNEQFF.

The rearrangement links TRBV7-2 to TRBJ2-7; weak D call: TRBD1 (6 bases). V shed 3 bases and J shed 1 base, with 13 bases lying between them. Germline V gene data show CDR1 as SGHTA and CDR2 as FQGNSA. CDR3 size: 15 residues. The CDR3 nucleotides read TGTGCCAGCAGCTTGCAGGGGACCCAGTCCTACGAGCAGTACTTC. It specifies CASSLQGTQSYEQYF.

This chain joins TRBV7-9 and TRBJ2-3, with D uncertain. Per germline, CDR1 SEHNR and CDR2 FQNEAQ (reference sequence). V was trimmed by 5 bases and J by 8 bases, leaving 11 bases between them. This CDR3 is built from 12 residues. This CDR3 is CASSPNLGTQYF. CDR3 coding DNA: TGTGCCAGCAGCCCCAACCTAGGTACGCAGTATTTT.

The chain joins TRBV5-5 to TRBJ1-1; D is uncertain. Germline assignment: CDR1 SGHKS and CDR2 YYEKEE (reference sequence). V lost 0 bases and J lost 3, with 12 bases in between. CDR3 length equals 15 residues. DNA of the CDR3: TGTGCCAGCAGCTTGGATCCGGGAGCCTACACTGAAGCTTTCTTT. This gives the protein CASSLDPGAYTEAFF.

The chain recombines TRBV2 with TRBJ2-1, with 11 bases that match TRBD2. Germline values: CDR1 SNHLY, CDR2 FYNNEI. The ends lost 6 bases at V and 6 bases at J; junction bases unmatched: 7. The CDR3 spans 15 residues. The CDR3 here is CASRQLAGVGNEQFF. CDR3 DNA: TGTGCCAGCAGACAACTAGCGGGAGTTGGCAATGAGCAGTTCTTC.

The chain has TRBV5-6 and TRBJ2-5; 13 bases agree with TRBD2. CDR1 SGHDT and CDR2 YYEEEE come from the germline V gene. After removal of 4 bases from V and 4 bases from J, the junction contained 10 bases not matched to a gene. CDR3 length equals 17 residues. In DNA, the CDR3 is TGTGCCAGCAGCCTGGGACTAGCGGGACATCGCGGAGAGACCCAGTACTTC. Its translation: CASSLGLAGHRGETQYF.

This clone came up once. The V call is TRBV19, the J call TRBJ2-2; TRBD2 aligns across 13 bases. CDR1 is LNHDA and CDR2 is SQIVND in the germline V gene (reference sequence). The CDR3 is 17 amino acids. With 3 bases clipped from V and 3 bases from J, the junction kept 4 bases outside the gene matches. For the CDR3, the DNA is TGTGCCAGTAGTATCCTCGGACTAGCGGGGGACACCGGGGAGCTGTTTTTT. Translated, it gives CASSILGLAGDTGELFF. The full variable domain, completed using reference TRBV19 and TRBJ2-2, is DGGITQSPKYLFRKEGQNVTLSCEQNLNHDAMYWYRQDPGQGLRLIYYSQIVNDFQKGDIAEGYSVSREKKESFPLTVTSAQKNPTAFYLCASSILGLAGDTGELFFGEGSRLTVL.

The chain carries TRBV6-5 and TRBJ1-6, with unresolved D. The ends were cut back, 0 bases at V and 10 bases at J, with 10 bases in the middle. The CDR3 has 14 amino acids. CDR1 and CDR2 from the germline V gene are MNHEY and SVGAGI. CDR3 coding DNA: TGTGCCAGCAGTTACTCGAGGGCGGGATCACCCCTCCACTTT. Translated: CASSYSRAGSPLHF.

The V gene is TRBV5-1, the J gene TRBJ1-1, with D maybe TRBD1 (5 bases). Germline V gives CDR1 SGHRS, CDR2 YFSETQ. Deletions cut 0 bases from V and 7 bases from J, with 16 bases between. The CDR3 is 15 residues long. The CDR3 DNA reads as TGCGCCAGCAGCTTGGATCCAGGGTCTAATAATGAAGCTTTCTTT. Amino acids: CASSLDPGSNNEAFF.

The chain uses TRBV10-3 and TRBJ1-1, with 7 bases matching TRBD1. V shed 6 bases, J shed 2 bases, and the junction held 3 bases outside the gene matches. The length of the CDR3 is 13 residues. CDR1 and CDR2 (germline): ENHRY, SYGVKD. The CDR3, as DNA: TGTGCCATCAGGGGACAGCAAAACACTGAAGCTTTCTTT. This translates into CAIRGQQNTEAFF.

The rearrangement uses TRBV5-1 and TRBJ2-3; 11 nucleotides align to TRBD2. The V segment lost 4 bases and the J segment 7 bases; nucleotides outside the gene matches: 5. The CDR3 loop spans 14 amino acids. The germline gives CDR1 SGHRS, CDR2 YFSETQ. CDR3 protein: CASSMGLAENTQYF. CDR3 coding DNA: TGCGCCAGCAGCATGGGACTAGCGGAGAATACGCAGTATTTT.

The CDR3 DNA is TGTGCCAGTAGTATATTAGGGACAGGGGACACCGGGGAGCTGTTTTTT. It encodes CASSILGTGDTGELFF. The chain uses TRBV19 and TRBJ2-2; TRBD1 aligns across 10 bases. V shed 2 bases and J 3 bases; nucleotides not matched to a gene: 3. CDR1 and CDR2 from the germline V gene are LNHDA and SQIVND (reference sequence). The CDR3 is made up of 16 amino acids.

The chain links TRBV2 to TRBJ2-1; possibly TRBD1 for D (6 bases). Trimming removed 10 bases from V and 6 bases from J, with 16 bases in between. Per germline, CDR1 SNHLY and CDR2 FYNNEI. CDR3 size: 13 residues. The CDR3 region is CATLLGGGNEQFF. CDR3 DNA sequence: TGTGCCACCCTACTTGGGGGCGGCAATGAGCAGTTCTTC.

The gene calls are TRBV7-2 and TRBJ2-3; maybe TRBD2 (6 bases). Germline V CDR1 and CDR2: SGHTA, FQGNSA. V lost 2 bases, J lost 0 bases, and 12 bases lay in between. The CDR3 has 16 amino acids. This CDR3 reads CASSLQTRPSTDTQYF. The CDR3 DNA sequence: TGTGCCAGCAGCTTACAGACTAGACCTAGCACAGATACGCAGTATTTT. The variable domain in full, with the rest retrieved from reference TRBV7-2 and TRBJ2-3, is GAGVSQSPSNKVTEKGKDVELRCDPISGHTALYWYRQSLGQGLEFLIYFQGNSAPDKSGLPSDRFSAERTGGSVSTLTIQRTQQEDSAVYLCASSLQTRPSTDTQYFGPGTRLTVL.

The J gene is TRBJ2-1, the V gene TRBV7-3; 9 bases match TRBD1. Trimming took 5 bases from V and 1 from J; bases not matched to a gene: 6. CDR1 and CDR2 (germline): SGHTA, FQGTGA. This CDR3 has 16 residues. This CDR3 reads CASSPRDRESYNEQFF. The CDR3 region has the DNA TGTGCCAGCAGCCCCAGGGACAGGGAATCCTACAATGAGCAGTTCTTC. Drawing the rest from reference TRBV7-3 and TRBJ2-1, the complete variable domain is GAGVSQTPSNKVTEKGKYVELRCDPISGHTALYWYRQSLGQGPEFLIYFQGTGAADDSGLPNDRFFAVRPEGSVSTLKIQRTERGDSAVYLCASSPRDRESYNEQFFGPGTRLTVL.

This clone was seen once. The chain links TRBV1 to TRBJ2-1; the tabulated D call, TRBD2, remains unverified against the DNA. TRBV1 is assigned pseudogene status. This CDR3 region has 20 residues. DNA of the CDR3: TGCACCAGCAGCCAAGATGGGTCGGCGGGGGGGTTAAGCTCCTACAATGAGCAGTTCTTC. It specifies CTSSQDGSAGGLSSYNEQFF.

This chain connects TRBV7-2 to TRBJ2-7; 8 bases align to TRBD1. The CDR3 sequence is 14 residues long. Germline V CDR1 and CDR2: SGHTA, FQGNSA. V lost 1 base to trimming and J lost 4 bases; unmatched junction nucleotides: 3. In DNA form, the CDR3 reads TGTGCCAGCAGCTTAGGGACAGGGAGGTACGAGCAGTACTTC. It specifies CASSLGTGRYEQYF. The variable domain in full, completed from reference TRBV7-2 and TRBJ2-7, reads GAGVSQSPSNKVTEKGKDVELRCDPISGHTALYWYRQSLGQGLEFLIYFQGNSAPDKSGLPSDRFSAERTGGSVSTLTIQRTQQEDSAVYLCASSLGTGRYEQYFGPGTRLTVT.

The chain combines TRBV28 with TRBJ1-4, with TRBD1 matching 7 bases. V shed 5 bases and J 5 bases; nucleotides not matched to a gene: 2. This CDR3 has 13 residues. The germline CDR1 and CDR2 sequences are MDHEN and SYDVKM. The CDR3 here is CASSTTGNEKLFF. CDR3 in DNA: TGTGCCAGCAGTACGACAGGGAATGAAAAACTGTTTTTT.

V is TRBV3-1 (or the pseudogene TRBV3-2) and J is TRBJ1-2; D call uncertain. Trimming shortened V by 4 bases and J by 2 bases, and 8 bases separated the two germline ends. This CDR3 is 13 amino acids long. Looked up from germline, CDR1 is LGHDT and CDR2 is YNNKEL (reference sequence). CDR3 residues: CASSRGLNYGYTF. In DNA, the CDR3 is TGTGCCAGCAGCCGAGGACTGAACTATGGCTACACCTTC.

The chain joins TRBV3-1 (or the pseudogene TRBV3-2) to TRBJ1-2; TRBD1 matches at 7 bases. This CDR3 spans 12 amino acids. V lost 6 bases and J lost 8; bases outside the gene matches: 6. CDR1 LGHDT and CDR2 YNNKEL come from the germline V gene (reference sequence). The CDR3 DNA reads TGTGCCAGCAGTTCCGACAGGGAGGGCTACACCTTC. Translation: CASSSDREGYTF.

The chain is built from TRBV4-1 and TRBJ2-1; 12 nucleotides align to TRBD2. V was pared by 1 base and J by 6 bases, with 7 bases of the junction left unmatched. Germline V gene data show CDR1 as MGHRA and CDR2 as YSYEKL. The CDR3 spans 17 residues. CDR3 in DNA: TGCGCCAGCAGCCAAGGGTCTAGCGGGGGGGCCCTCAATGAGCAGTTCTTC. It encodes CASSQGSSGGALNEQFF.

The rearrangement links TRBV28 to TRBJ1-2; possibly TRBD1 for D (6 bases). The ends were cut back, 9 bases at V and 2 bases at J, with 16 bases in the middle. The CDR3 contains 14 residues. CDR1 and CDR2 (germline): MDHEN, SYDVKM. CDR3 bases: TGTGCCAGTCATGGCTTCGGACAGAACTATGGCTACACCTTC. As protein: CASHGFGQNYGYTF.

The chain employs TRBV21-1 and TRBJ1-2; the table's D gene call, TRBD1, was not cross checked with the DNA. TRBV21-1 is an annotated pseudogene. CDR3 length equals 12 residues. CDR3 residues: CASSNLTGGYTF. The CDR3 DNA sequence: TGTGCCAGCAGCAACCTGACAGGCGGCTACACCTTC.